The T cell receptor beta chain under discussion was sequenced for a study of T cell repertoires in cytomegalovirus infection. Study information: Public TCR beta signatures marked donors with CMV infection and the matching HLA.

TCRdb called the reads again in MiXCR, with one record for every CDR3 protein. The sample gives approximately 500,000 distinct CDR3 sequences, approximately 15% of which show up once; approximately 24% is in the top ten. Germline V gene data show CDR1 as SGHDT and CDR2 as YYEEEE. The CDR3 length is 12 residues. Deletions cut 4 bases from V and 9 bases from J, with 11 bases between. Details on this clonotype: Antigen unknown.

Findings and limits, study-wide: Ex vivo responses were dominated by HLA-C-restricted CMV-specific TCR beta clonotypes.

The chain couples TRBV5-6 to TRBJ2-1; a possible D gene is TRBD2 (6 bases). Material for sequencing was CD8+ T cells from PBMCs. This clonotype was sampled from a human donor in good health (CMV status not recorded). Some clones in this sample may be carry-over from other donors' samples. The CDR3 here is CASSPGDVEQFF. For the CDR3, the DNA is TGTGCCAGCAGCCCGGGGGACGTTGAGCAGTTCTTC.